What follows is one TCR beta chain and its context. The data stem from a study of technical replicates of blood from a handful of donors. V lost 4 bases and J lost 5, with 12 bases in between. The CDR3 covers 14 residues. Germline values: CDR1 SGDLS, CDR2 YYNGEE. Clones were read by immunoSEQ multiplex PCR, and TCRdb kept only the in-frame ones, dropping some. The sample lists 70,000 to 95,000 clones; 95% to 98% were seen once. This receptor was taken from a human donor in good health. Sequenced: T cells isolated from PBMCs. V gene TRBV9 combines with J gene TRBJ2-2; no firm D call. The CDR3 loop is CASSPLTLTGELFF. In DNA form, the CDR3 reads TGTGCCAGCAGCCCATTGACTCTGACCGGGGAGCTGTTTTTT.